This is a list of T cell receptor beta chains from one sample in a study of T cell repertoires in cytomegalovirus infection. TCRdb re-derived calls from the reads in MiXCR, one entry per CDR3 protein. The profile covers 510,000 or so distinct CDR3 sequences, with approximately 26% appearing a single time and 13% taken by the ten largest. Sample: PBMCs. These receptors all come from a human donor in good health (CMV status not recorded). Some clones in this sample may be carry-over from other donors' samples. CDR3s include the opening cysteine and the closing phenylalanine or tryptophan.

v_gene: TRBV27; j_gene: TRBJ2-3; CDR3aa: CASSSWTSGRDTQYF
v_gene: TRBV19; j_gene: TRBJ2-1; CDR3aa: CASSKGLAWNEQFF
v_gene: TRBV11-2; j_gene: TRBJ2-1; CDR3aa: CASSLSGLAGGRENNEQFF
v_gene: TRBV14; j_gene: TRBJ2-4; CDR3aa: CASSQRTGGADIQYF
v_gene: TRBV19; j_gene: TRBJ2-5; CDR3aa: CASTSGTTFQETQYF
v_gene: TRBV4-1; j_gene: TRBJ2-1; CDR3aa: CASSQSGTANYNEQFF
v_gene: TRBV7-2; j_gene: TRBJ2-1; CDR3aa: CASSSTSGSVYEQFF
v_gene: TRBV19; j_gene: TRBJ1-5; CDR3aa: CASSPGRAGNQPQHF
v_gene: TRBV28; j_gene: TRBJ2-3; CDR3aa: CASSYGGSGNTQYF
v_gene: TRBV12-5; j_gene: TRBJ1-2; CDR3aa: CASGFGGINYGYTF
v_gene: TRBV4-3; j_gene: TRBJ1-2; CDR3aa: CASSQEATTNYGYTF
v_gene: TRBV12-3/TRBV12-4; j_gene: TRBJ2-5; CDR3aa: CASSLFQGQETQYF
v_gene: TRBV6-2/TRBV6-3; j_gene: TRBJ2-1; CDR3aa: CASSLEAYNEQFF
v_gene: TRBV24-1; j_gene: TRBJ1-1; CDR3aa: CATSDPRTGSTEAFF
v_gene: TRBV4-3; j_gene: TRBJ2-5; CDR3aa: CASSQELGTKETQYF
v_gene: TRBV12-3/TRBV12-4; j_gene: TRBJ1-1; CDR3aa: CASSLTRDGEEGAFF
v_gene: TRBV5-1; j_gene: TRBJ2-2; CDR3aa: CASSPVRGGTDTGELFF
v_gene: TRBV4-1; j_gene: TRBJ1-1; CDR3aa: CASSQAADEAFF
v_gene: TRBV27; j_gene: TRBJ2-1; CDR3aa: CASSLPPRREGNEQFF
v_gene: TRBV7-9; j_gene: TRBJ2-1; CDR3aa: CASSALDGYDEQFF
v_gene: TRBV25-1; j_gene: TRBJ2-1; CDR3aa: CASSRLAGGTEQFF
v_gene: TRBV19; j_gene: TRBJ2-7; CDR3aa: CASSFRQGAYEQYF
v_gene: TRBV28; j_gene: TRBJ2-4; CDR3aa: CASSFWLGGKNIQYF
v_gene: TRBV5-4; j_gene: TRBJ2-1; CDR3aa: CASSRKMGQGAADEQFF
v_gene: TRBV7-2; j_gene: TRBJ1-5; CDR3aa: CASSGPDRGLTGQPQHF
v_gene: TRBV12-3/TRBV12-4; j_gene: TRBJ2-5; CDR3aa: CASSSRGGPETQYF
v_gene: TRBV7-1; j_gene: TRBJ2-1; CDR3aa: CASSQRVTSGNNEQFF
v_gene: TRBV7-2; j_gene: TRBJ1-1; CDR3aa: CASSSGAPGGTEAFF
v_gene: TRBV6-5; j_gene: TRBJ2-3; CDR3aa: CASRQTLAIGTDTQYF
v_gene: TRBV25-1; j_gene: TRBJ1-1; CDR3aa: CASSDQPDNTEAFF
v_gene: TRBV7-6; j_gene: TRBJ1-2; CDR3aa: CASSLELSGLRDRVYGYTF
v_gene: TRBV7-2; j_gene: TRBJ2-5; CDR3aa: CASSLGSGQETQYF
v_gene: TRBV28; j_gene: TRBJ2-3; CDR3aa: CASLSAGVIYGTDTQYF
v_gene: TRBV9; j_gene: TRBJ2-1; CDR3aa: CASSETSGRKNEQFF
v_gene: TRBV27; j_gene: TRBJ2-2; CDR3aa: CASSLKSGSLNTGELFF
v_gene: TRBV7-8; j_gene: TRBJ1-3; CDR3aa: CASSLSKRRDFSGNTIYF
v_gene: TRBV6-2/TRBV6-3; j_gene: TRBJ1-1; CDR3aa: CASRDTNTEAFF
v_gene: TRBV6-2/TRBV6-3; j_gene: TRBJ1-2; CDR3aa: CASSYSGTVAGYTF
v_gene: TRBV6-2/TRBV6-3; j_gene: TRBJ1-5; CDR3aa: CASSRTGRNQPQHF
v_gene: TRBV29-1; j_gene: TRBJ2-1; CDR3aa: CSVEALYQFF
v_gene: TRBV10-3; j_gene: TRBJ2-1; CDR3aa: CAITAAGDLNEQFF
v_gene: TRBV7-2; j_gene: TRBJ1-6; CDR3aa: CASSLSFQGWKNSPLHF
v_gene: TRBV12-3/TRBV12-4; j_gene: TRBJ2-5; CDR3aa: CASSLARTSLETQYF
v_gene: TRBV12-3/TRBV12-4; j_gene: TRBJ2-1; CDR3aa: CASSSWTSGRDYEQFF
v_gene: TRBV24-1; j_gene: TRBJ2-3; CDR3aa: CATSDLTSGRSPDTDTQYF
v_gene: TRBV7-9; j_gene: TRBJ1-5; CDR3aa: CATEKGQGGDQPQHF
v_gene: TRBV6-2/TRBV6-3; j_gene: TRBJ1-1; CDR3aa: CASSYNQEAFF
v_gene: TRBV7-3; j_gene: TRBJ2-1; CDR3aa: CASSLGPGSSYNEQFF
v_gene: TRBV12-3/TRBV12-4; j_gene: TRBJ2-1; CDR3aa: CASSLAMSSGPGWDEQFF
v_gene: TRBV20-1; j_gene: TRBJ2-4; CDR3aa: CSAPEAGPQNIQYF
v_gene: TRBV7-8; j_gene: TRBJ1-6; CDR3aa: CASSLESGPSYNSPLHF
v_gene: TRBV7-6; j_gene: TRBJ2-1; CDR3aa: CASSPTPSFIDEQFF
v_gene: TRBV7-6; j_gene: TRBJ1-5; CDR3aa: CASSLAHREDQPQHF
v_gene: TRBV14; j_gene: TRBJ2-1; CDR3aa: CASSQDGFKGLANYNEQFF
v_gene: TRBV28; j_gene: TRBJ1-5; CDR3aa: CASSTRLVEGQPQHF